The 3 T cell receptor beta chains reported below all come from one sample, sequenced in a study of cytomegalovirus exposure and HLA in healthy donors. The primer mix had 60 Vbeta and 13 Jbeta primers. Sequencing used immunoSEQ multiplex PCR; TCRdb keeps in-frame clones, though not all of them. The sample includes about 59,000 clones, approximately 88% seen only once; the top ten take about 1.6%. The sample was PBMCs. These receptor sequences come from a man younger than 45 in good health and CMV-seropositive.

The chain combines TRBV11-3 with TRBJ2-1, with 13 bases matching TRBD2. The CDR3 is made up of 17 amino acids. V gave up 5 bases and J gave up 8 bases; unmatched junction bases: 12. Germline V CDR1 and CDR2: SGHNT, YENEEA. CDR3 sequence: CASSQSHGTSGTHEQFF. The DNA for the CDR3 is TGTGCCAGCAGCCAATCCCACGGGACTAGCGGGACTCATGAGCAGTTCTTC.

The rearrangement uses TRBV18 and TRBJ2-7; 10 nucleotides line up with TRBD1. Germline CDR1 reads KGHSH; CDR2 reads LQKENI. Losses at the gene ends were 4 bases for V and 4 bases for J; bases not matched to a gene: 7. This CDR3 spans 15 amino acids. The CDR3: CASSLDRDRGYEQYF. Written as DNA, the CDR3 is TGTGCCAGCTCACTAGACCGGGACAGGGGATACGAGCAGTACTTC.

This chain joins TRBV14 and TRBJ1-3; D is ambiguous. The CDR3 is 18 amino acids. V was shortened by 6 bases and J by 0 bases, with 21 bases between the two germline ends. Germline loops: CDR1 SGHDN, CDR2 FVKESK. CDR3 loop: CASSSLVGLPSSGNTIYF. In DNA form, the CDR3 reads TGTGCCAGCAGTTCCCTCGTCGGACTGCCAAGCTCTGGAAACACCATATATTTT. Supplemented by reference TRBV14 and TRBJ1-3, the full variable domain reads EAGVTQFPSHSVIEKGQTVTLRCDPISGHDNLYWYRRVMGKEIKFLLHFVKESKQDESGMPNNRFLAERTGGTYSTLKVQPAELEDSGVYFCASSSLVGLPSSGNTIYFGEGSWLTVV.